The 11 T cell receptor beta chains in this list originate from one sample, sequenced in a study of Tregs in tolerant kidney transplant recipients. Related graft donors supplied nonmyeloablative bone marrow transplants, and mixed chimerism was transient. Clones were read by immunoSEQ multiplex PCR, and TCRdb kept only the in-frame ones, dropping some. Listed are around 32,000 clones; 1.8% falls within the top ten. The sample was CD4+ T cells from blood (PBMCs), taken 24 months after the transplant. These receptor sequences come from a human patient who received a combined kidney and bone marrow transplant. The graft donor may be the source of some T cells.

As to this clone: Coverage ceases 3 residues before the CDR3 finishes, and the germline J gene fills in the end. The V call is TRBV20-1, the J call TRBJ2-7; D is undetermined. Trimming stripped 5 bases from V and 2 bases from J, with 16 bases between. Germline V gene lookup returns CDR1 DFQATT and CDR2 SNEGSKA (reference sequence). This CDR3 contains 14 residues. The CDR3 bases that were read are TGCAGTGCTCCCCTGCCCCACAGACCCTACGAG. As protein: CSAPLPHRPYE. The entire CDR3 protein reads CSAPLPHRPYEQYF.

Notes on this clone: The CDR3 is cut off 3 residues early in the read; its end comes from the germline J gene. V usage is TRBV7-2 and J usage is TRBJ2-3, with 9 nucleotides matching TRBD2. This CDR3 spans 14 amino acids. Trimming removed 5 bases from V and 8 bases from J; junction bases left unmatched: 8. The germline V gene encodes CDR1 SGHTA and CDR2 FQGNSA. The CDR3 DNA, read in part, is TGTGCCAGCAGCCCCCCCGCGGGGGGGGGTACG. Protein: CASSPPAGGGT. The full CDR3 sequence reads CASSPPAGGGTQYF. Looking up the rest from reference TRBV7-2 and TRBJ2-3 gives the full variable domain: GAGVSQSPSNKVTEKGKDVELRCDPISGHTALYWYRQSLGQGLEFLIYFQGNSAPDKSGLPSDRFSAERTGGSVSTLTIQRTQQEDSAVYLCASSPPAGGGTQYFGPGTRLTVL.

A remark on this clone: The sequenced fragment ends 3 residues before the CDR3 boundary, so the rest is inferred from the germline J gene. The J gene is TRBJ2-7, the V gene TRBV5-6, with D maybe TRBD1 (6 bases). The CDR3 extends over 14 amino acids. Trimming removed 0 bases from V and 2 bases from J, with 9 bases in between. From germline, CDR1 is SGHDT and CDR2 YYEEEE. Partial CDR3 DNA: TGTGCCAGCAGCTTGGTTAGGGGGACCTACGAG. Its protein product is CASSLVRGTYE. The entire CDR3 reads CASSLVRGTYEQYF.

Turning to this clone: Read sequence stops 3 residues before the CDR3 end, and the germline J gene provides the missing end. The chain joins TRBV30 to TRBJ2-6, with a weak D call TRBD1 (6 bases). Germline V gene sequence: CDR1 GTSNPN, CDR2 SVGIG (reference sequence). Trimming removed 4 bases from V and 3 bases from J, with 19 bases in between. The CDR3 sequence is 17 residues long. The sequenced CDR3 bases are TGTGCCTGGATCGGCGGACGGCAGGGGTTTGGGGCCAACGTC. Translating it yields CAWIGGRQGFGANV. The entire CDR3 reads CAWIGGRQGFGANVLTF.

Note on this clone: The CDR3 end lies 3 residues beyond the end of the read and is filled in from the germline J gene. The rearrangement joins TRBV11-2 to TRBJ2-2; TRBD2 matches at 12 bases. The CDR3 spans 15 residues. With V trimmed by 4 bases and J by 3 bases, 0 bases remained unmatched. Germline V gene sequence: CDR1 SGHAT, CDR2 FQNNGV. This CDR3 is CASSWTSGDTGELFF. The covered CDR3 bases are TGTGCCAGCAGCTGGACTAGCGGGGACACCGGGGAG.

Here the CDR3 reads CSVLQGTSGNTIYF. The CDR3 bases that were read are TGCAGCGTCCTACAGGGGACTTCTGGAAACACC. The J gene is TRBJ1-3, the V gene TRBV29-1; TRBD1 matches 7 bases. The read stops 3 residues short of the end of the CDR3; the missing end is completed from the germline J gene. J was trimmed by 1 base and V by 6 bases; bases with no gene match: 6. The CDR3 is 14 residues long. CDR1 and CDR2 from the germline V gene are SQVTM and ANQGSEA.

The CDR3 sequence is CAWSVGIGSGELFF. CDR3 DNA, as far as it was read: TGTGCCTGGAGTGTCGGCATCGGGTCCGGGGAG. This chain links TRBV30 with TRBJ2-2; unclear D gene. The read ends 3 residues early relative to the CDR3; the germline J gene fills the gap. V was clipped by 0 bases and J by 6 bases, with 11 bases between them. Germline CDR1 reads GTSNPN; CDR2 reads SVGIG (reference sequence). This CDR3 has 14 amino acids. The full variable domain, rest sourced from reference TRBV30 and TRBJ2-2, is SQTIHQWPATLVQPVGSPLSLECTVEGTSNPNLYWYRQAAGRGLQLLFYSVGIGQISSEVPQNLSASRPQDRQFILSSKKLLLSDSGFYLCAWSVGIGSGELFFGEGSRLTVL.

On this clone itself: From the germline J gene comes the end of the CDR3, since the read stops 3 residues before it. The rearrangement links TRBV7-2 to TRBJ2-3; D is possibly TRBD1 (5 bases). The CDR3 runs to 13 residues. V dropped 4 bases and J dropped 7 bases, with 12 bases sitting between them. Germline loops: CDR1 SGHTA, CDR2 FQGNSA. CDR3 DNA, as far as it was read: TGTGCCAGCAGCTCTAATACAGGCTATACG. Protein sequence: CASSSNTGYT. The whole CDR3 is CASSSNTGYTQYF.

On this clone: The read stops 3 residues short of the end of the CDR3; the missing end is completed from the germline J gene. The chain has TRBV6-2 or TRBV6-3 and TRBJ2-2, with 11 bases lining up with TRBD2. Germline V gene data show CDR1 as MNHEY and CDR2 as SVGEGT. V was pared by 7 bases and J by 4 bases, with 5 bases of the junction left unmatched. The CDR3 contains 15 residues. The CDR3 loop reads CASNPGLAATGELFF. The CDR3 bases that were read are TGTGCCAGCAACCCGGGACTAGCGGCCACCGGGGAG.

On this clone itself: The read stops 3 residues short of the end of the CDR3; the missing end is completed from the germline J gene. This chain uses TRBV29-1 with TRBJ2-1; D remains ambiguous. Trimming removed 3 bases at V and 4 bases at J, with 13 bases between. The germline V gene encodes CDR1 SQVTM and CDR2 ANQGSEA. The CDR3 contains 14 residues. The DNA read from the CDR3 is TGCAGCGTTGAGGCAACCATCGGGTACAATGAG. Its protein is CSVEATIGYNE. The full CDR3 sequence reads CSVEATIGYNEQFF.

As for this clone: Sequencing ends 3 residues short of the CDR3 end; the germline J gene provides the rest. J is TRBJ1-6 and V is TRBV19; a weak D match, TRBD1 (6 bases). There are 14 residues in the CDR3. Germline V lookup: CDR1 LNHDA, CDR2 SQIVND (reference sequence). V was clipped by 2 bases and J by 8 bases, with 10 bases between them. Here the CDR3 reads CASSITGSDSPLHF. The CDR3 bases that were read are TGTGCCAGTAGTATAACAGGGTCCGATTCACCC.